This TCR beta chain was captured in a study of T cell responses to AZD1222 COVID-19 vaccine (dated by TCRdb to the early 2020s). As for the study more broadly: AZD1222 recipients with second doses at about 4 weeks or about 12 weeks were pooled, because spike-specific TCR depth and breadth did not differ between schedules. Trial participants were enrolled by age into subgroups of 18-55, 56-69 and 70-plus years, and roughly 160, 29 and 62 TCR-sequenced participants, respectively, were included in these subgroups. A total of 233 trial participants underwent TCR sequencing, of whom roughly 210 had received two doses of AZD1222 and around 26 had received two doses of the MenACWY control vaccine.

Reading from cysteine to phenylalanine, the CDR3 counts 16 amino acids. Only the CDR3 DNA is retained, 48 bases long and in frame from the first base. The V end gives up 3 bases and the J end 0 bases, leaving 1 base in the junction not matched to a gene. The germline V gene (reference sequence) gives CDR1 as SEHNR and CDR2 as FQNEAQ. Results and caveats for the whole study, not just this receptor: In the small 56-69-year group, the increase in depth fell short of significance, most likely because of low power. Most participants were white British and females outnumbered males, and the authors suggested that clonal diversity may have been underestimated. Because no day 14 peak-response samples were available, repertoires were characterized only after the peak T cell response. Reportedly, close to half of the unique spike-specific TCRs recognized epitopes lying outside the regions that are mutated in the B.1.351 and B.1.1.7 variants. Conclusions about previously exposed vaccinees are limited because only six or seven AZD1222 recipients were SARS-CoV-2 seropositive at baseline. The whole spike protein was spanned by vaccine-associated CD4 TCRs, and dominant responses were seen in regions 160-218 and 743-854. After two AZD1222 doses, spike-specific TCR breadth and depth were significantly higher than at day 0 and than in MenACWY recipients.

The CDR3 regions of human TCRbeta chains were analyzed by immunosequencing. The source study handled its data this way. Repertoire TCRs were checked for matches against a reference library of SARS-CoV-2-specific TCRs that had been generated using the MIRA antigen-specificity platform. Breadth was defined as the fraction of unique TCRs that were SARS-CoV-2-associated, and depth was defined as the fraction of total T cells that were SARS-CoV-2-associated. Using the MIRA data, every spike-specific TCR was mapped to the spike region that the TCR reacted to and assigned to either a CD4 or a CD8 class. Log10-transformed breadth and depth values were compared by one-way ANOVA with Sidak's multiple comparisons tests. Not all clones reach the TCRdb copy of this immuneACCESS table, which keeps in-frame sequences only. Checked studies attribute under half of the gap to unresolved V genes and leave the rest unexplained. That table supplies the V and J calls and clone size; D and trimming were determined from the DNA. The sample contains over 95,000 clones, around 88% of them found a single time. Clones ranked in the top ten supply about 7.8% of the sample.

Concerning this clone: Its specific antigen is unknown. Base qualities are not recorded, but no much larger clone differs from it by a single base.

The sample's time point, from its label and the paper: baseline before first vaccination. Vaccinee samples came from UK trials COV001 and COV002, including a single-blind randomized controlled phase 2/3 trial of AZD1222 (ChAdOx1 nCoV-19) in healthy adults. For TCRbeta chain sequencing, PBMC samples from trial participants were taken at day 0 and at day 28 after the second dose. The clonotype originates from an adult in good health. The chain uses TRBV7-9 and TRBJ2-4; TRBD1 matches 11 bases in the middle. The specimen comprised peripheral blood, sampled on day 0 of AZD1222 vaccination. In nucleotide form, the sequence is TGTGCCAGCAGCTTGGGACAGGGGGTAGCCAAAAACATTCAGTACTTC. Its product reads: CASSLGQGVAKNIQYF.